This T cell receptor (beta chain) came from a study of blood T cell repertoires in COVID-19. Study context: Whether acute or convalescent, the COVID-19 samples came from the United States, Italy and Spain.

Germline values: CDR1 SEHNR, CDR2 FQNEAQ (reference sequence). This CDR3 is 14 amino acids long. The V end lost 1 base, the J end lost 7 bases, and 13 bases lay between the germline ends. Clones were sequenced by immunoSEQ multiplex PCR, and TCRdb holds only the in-frame ones, with some missing. The data contain 350,000 or so clones, around 91% of them seen just once; the ten biggest clones take up approximately 7%. The specimen was peripheral blood. The clonotype was recovered from a man in his late teens or twenties with active or convalescent COVID-19. The V and J genes are TRBV7-9 and TRBJ1-2; maybe TRBD1 (6 bases). CDR3 sequence: CASSLGGGAAGYTF. The CDR3 DNA is TGTGCCAGCAGCTTAGGCGGGGGGGCAGCTGGCTACACCTTC.